The 24 T cell receptor beta chains given below trace back to one sample, sequenced in a study of blood T cell repertoires in COVID-19. Clones were sequenced by immunoSEQ multiplex PCR, and TCRdb holds only the in-frame ones, with some missing. The repertoire includes around 78,000 clones, roughly 82% of them detected once, and 18% sits in the top ten. Material: peripheral blood. All receptors come from a human donor in a cohort sampled during active COVID-19.

This rearrangement joins TRBV12-3 or TRBV12-4 to TRBJ2-2, with TRBD1 matching 7 bases. Trimming at V came to 6 bases and at J to 8 bases, leaving 6 bases not matched to a gene. This CDR3 has 13 amino acids. Here the CDR3 reads CASSRGQVGELFF. The CDR3 DNA reads as TGTGCCAGCAGCCGAGGACAGGTTGGGGAGCTGTTTTTT.

V and J are TRBV5-1 and TRBJ1-1; 7 nucleotides align to TRBD1. V was pared by 4 bases and J by 8 bases, with 5 bases of the junction left unmatched. The germline gives CDR1 SGHRS, CDR2 YFSETQ. The CDR3 extends over 12 amino acids. The DNA of the CDR3 is TGCGCCAGCAGCCTCCTACAGGGGGAAGCTTTCTTT. It specifies CASSLLQGEAFF.

This sequence joins TRBV6-2 or TRBV6-3 and TRBJ1-5, with D tentatively TRBD1 (5 bases). The germline gives CDR1 MNHEY, CDR2 SVGEGT. CDR3 length equals 13 residues. Trimming took 4 bases from V and 5 from J, leaving 9 bases between them. Here the CDR3 DNA reads TGTGCCAGCAGTTGGTCCAGGGATCAGCCCCAGCATTTT. Its protein product is CASSWSRDQPQHF.

The V call is TRBV7-9, the J call TRBJ2-5, with D possibly matching TRBD2 (6 bases). Trimming cost V 5 bases and J 5 bases, with 15 bases left between them. Looked up from germline, CDR1 is SEHNR and CDR2 is FQNEAQ (reference sequence). This CDR3 comprises 14 residues. The CDR3 sequence: CASSDRVAEETQYF. CDR3 sequence (DNA): TGTGCCAGCAGCGACAGAGTAGCGGAGGAGACCCAGTACTTC.

The table lists this clone with a count of one. This rearrangement joins TRBV10-2 to TRBJ2-3; 10 bases line up with TRBD2. The CDR3 spans 14 residues. Germline V CDR1 and CDR2: WSHSY, SAAADI. J was trimmed by 6 bases and V by 6 bases; bases with no gene match: 6. Written as DNA, the CDR3 is TGCGCCAGCAGGCGACTAGCGGGCGAGGATACGCAGTATTTT. This codes for CASRRLAGEDTQYF.

Remarks on this clone: Other DNA sequences of this sample code for an identical CDR3. This rearrangement joins TRBV2 to TRBJ2-5; no definite D call. This CDR3 has 12 residues. Trimming cost V 6 bases and J 3 bases, with 8 bases left between them. Germline CDR1 and CDR2: SNHLY and FYNNEI. The CDR3 nucleotides read TGTGCCAGCAGCGTGTCTGAAGAGACCCAGTACTTC. Its protein product is CASSVSEETQYF.

The table lists this clone with a count of one. The chain has TRBV7-8 and TRBJ2-3; maybe TRBD1 (7 bases). Germline V gene data show CDR1 as SGHVS and CDR2 as FQNEAQ. The CDR3 is 15 residues long. Trimming pared 5 bases from V and 9 bases from J, leaving 21 bases between. For the CDR3, the DNA is TGTGCCAGCAGCCAACAGGGGTTCGGAGGAGGGACGCAGTATTTT. Residues: CASSQQGFGGGTQYF.

The chain couples TRBV5-1 to TRBJ1-5; D is uncertain. CDR3 length: 14 amino acids. The V end was cut by 0 bases, the J end by 0 bases, with 4 bases between. The germline V gene encodes CDR1 SGHRS and CDR2 YFSETQ. In DNA, the CDR3 is TGCGCCAGCAGCTTGGACACTAGCAATCAGCCCCAGCATTTT. It translates to CASSLDTSNQPQHF.

The chain joins TRBV21-1 to TRBJ2-7; whether TRBD1, the table's D call, matches the DNA was not checked. TRBV21-1 is a known pseudogene. The CDR3 spans 17 residues. The CDR3 sequence is CASRNSRGQGGPYEQYF. DNA for the CDR3: TGTGCCAGCAGAAATAGCCGGGGGCAGGGGGGTCCCTACGAGCAGTACTTC.

This chain connects TRBV10-1 to TRBJ1-1; a weak D match, TRBD1 (5 bases). CDR3 length: 13 amino acids. Germline V gives CDR1 WNHNN, CDR2 SYGVQD (reference sequence). V shed 6 bases and J shed 1 base, with 9 bases lying between them. For the CDR3, the DNA is TGCGCCAGCAGCGTGCAGGGGAACACTGAAGCTTTCTTT. This sequence encodes CASSVQGNTEAFF.

The gene calls are TRBV7-9 and TRBJ2-7; weak D call: TRBD2 (5 bases). V gave up 5 bases and J gave up 2 bases, with 10 bases separating them. The CDR3 sequence is 13 residues long. Germline V gene data show CDR1 as SEHNR and CDR2 as FQNEAQ (reference sequence). This CDR3 reads CASSRGGPYEQYF. CDR3 nucleotides: TGTGCCAGCAGCCGGGGTGGGCCCTACGAGCAGTACTTC.

The rearrangement links TRBV5-1 to TRBJ1-4; TRBD1 aligns across 7 bases. After removal of 5 bases from V and 7 bases from J, the junction contained 14 bases not matched to a gene. The CDR3 length is 16 residues. Germline CDR1 reads SGHRS; CDR2 reads YFSETQ. The CDR3, as DNA: TGCGCCAGCAGTCAGGACTCAGGGGGGAGAGGTGAAAAACTGTTTTTT. Residues: CASSQDSGGRGEKLFF.

As DNA, the CDR3 is TGTGCCAGCAGCCCGGGACTAGCGGGGGGCCTCTCCTACGAGCAGTACTTC. Protein: CASSPGLAGGLSYEQYF. This chain uses TRBV5-8 with TRBJ2-7, with 15 bases fitting TRBD2. The CDR3 length is 17 residues. Germline loops: CDR1 SGHTS, CDR2 YDEGEE. The V segment lost 4 bases and the J segment 0 bases; nucleotides outside the gene matches: 5.

This chain joins TRBV5-4 and TRBJ2-7; 8 nucleotides align to TRBD2. From germline, CDR1 is SGHNT and CDR2 YYREEE (reference sequence). This CDR3 comprises 15 residues. Trimming cost V 4 bases and J 6 bases; bases outside gene matches: 12. CDR3 region: CASSQAGARSSEQYF. CDR3 DNA sequence: TGTGCCAGCAGCCAAGCGGGGGCCCGCTCCAGCGAGCAGTACTTC.

CDR3 residues: CAWSVQETQYF. CDR3 bases: TGTGCCTGGAGTGTACAGGAGACCCAGTACTTC. J is TRBJ2-5 and V is TRBV30; D unresolved. Trimming stripped 0 bases from V and 5 bases from J, with 4 bases between. The CDR3 length is 11 residues. Germline CDR1 GTSNPN, CDR2 SVGIG (reference sequence).

V usage is TRBV5-1 and J usage is TRBJ1-1; tentative D call: TRBD1 (5 bases). Per the germline V gene, CDR1 is SGHRS and CDR2 is YFSETQ. CDR3 size: 13 residues. V was clipped by 3 bases and J by 3 bases, with 9 bases between them. CDR3 sequence (DNA): TGCGCCAGCAGCTCAGACAGTGACACTGAAGCTTTCTTT. Its protein is CASSSDSDTEAFF.

V is TRBV6-5 and J is TRBJ2-2, with TRBD1 identical over 7 bases. The germline CDR1 and CDR2 sequences are MNHEY and SVGAGI. This CDR3 has 15 residues. The V and J ends lost 6 bases and 7 bases, in that order; junction bases with no gene match: 11. Here the CDR3 DNA reads TGTGCCAGCAGAACCGGGACAGAAGACAGCGGGGAGCTGTTTTTT. It codes for CASRTGTEDSGELFF.

CDR3 bases: TGTGCCAGCAGCTTGGGGGACGGCTTGGGGGGCGAGCAGTACTTC. Its translation is CASSLGDGLGGEQYF. The J gene is TRBJ2-7, the V gene TRBV5-6, with D perhaps matching TRBD2 (6 bases). Germline V CDR1 and CDR2: SGHDT, YYEEEE. The CDR3 is 15 residues long. V lost 0 bases to trimming and J lost 6 bases, with 16 bases between them.

The rearrangement joins TRBV7-2 to TRBJ1-3, with 8 bases aligning to TRBD1. Trimming cost V 5 bases and J 1 base; bases outside gene matches: 7. Germline V gives CDR1 SGHTA, CDR2 FQGNSA. The CDR3 runs 16 residues. CDR3 coding DNA: TGTGCCAGCAGCCGGCAGGGGGCGTCTTCTGGAAACACCATATATTTT. It yields the protein CASSRQGASSGNTIYF.

The chain recombines TRBV7-8 with TRBJ2-1, with 11 bases that match TRBD2. Germline values: CDR1 SGHVS, CDR2 FQNEAQ. This CDR3 comprises 14 residues. J gave up 6 bases and V 8 bases, and 6 bases lay outside the gene matches. The CDR3 protein is CASPGTSGTNEQFF. Written as DNA, the CDR3 is TGTGCCAGCCCGGGGACTAGCGGAACCAATGAGCAGTTCTTC.

This clone showed up just once. V gene TRBV18 combines with J gene TRBJ1-3; D gene uncertain. Germline-derived CDR1 and CDR2 are KGHSH and LQKENI. Trimming took off 3 bases at V and 4 bases at J, with 16 bases between the two ends. This CDR3 spans 16 amino acids. The CDR3 DNA reads TGTGCCAGCTCACCCAGAGGAGCCAACGGAGGAAACACCATATATTTT. Translating gives CASSPRGANGGNTIYF.

The chain employs TRBV5-1 and TRBJ1-3; perhaps TRBD1 as D (5 bases). Germline V gene lookup returns CDR1 SGHRS and CDR2 YFSETQ. The CDR3 covers 12 residues. The V end lost 9 bases, the J end lost 3 bases, and 10 bases lay between the germline ends. The CDR3 protein is CATKGDGNTIYF. Written as DNA, the CDR3 is TGCGCCACAAAAGGGGATGGAAACACCATATATTTT.

The chain is built from TRBV12-3 or TRBV12-4 and TRBJ1-1; D is unclear. Trimming shortened V by 0 bases and J by 13 bases, and 15 bases separated the two germline ends. The length of the CDR3 is 13 residues. The CDR3 spells CASSLALTGEGFF. The CDR3 DNA follows: TGTGCCAGCAGTTTAGCGCTGACGGGCGAGGGTTTCTTT.

This sequence joins TRBV6-6 and TRBJ2-3, with D possibly matching TRBD2 (5 bases). The CDR3 loop spans 20 amino acids. Trimming shortened V by 6 bases and J by 7 bases, and 35 bases separated the two germline ends. Germline V gene sequence: CDR1 MNHNY, CDR2 SVGAGI (reference sequence). The CDR3 nucleotides read TGTGCCAGCAGCGCCACCTCGACTGAAACTTGGCGGAGGCCCCTTAATACGCAGTATTTT. It specifies CASSATSTETWRRPLNTQYF.